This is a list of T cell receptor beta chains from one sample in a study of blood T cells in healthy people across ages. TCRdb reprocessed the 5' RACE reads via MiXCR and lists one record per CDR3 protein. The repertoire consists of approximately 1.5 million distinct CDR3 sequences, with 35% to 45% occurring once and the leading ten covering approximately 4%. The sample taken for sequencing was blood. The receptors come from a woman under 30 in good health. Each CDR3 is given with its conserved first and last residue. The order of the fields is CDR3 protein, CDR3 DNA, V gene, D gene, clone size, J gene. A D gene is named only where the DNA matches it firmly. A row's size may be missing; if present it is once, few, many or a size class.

CASSLAGQGVQPQHF,TGTGCCAGCAGCTTAGCGGGGCAGGGGGTACAGCCCCAGCATTTT,TRBV7-9,TRBD1,few,TRBJ1-5
CASSQDATSEYNEQFF,TGCGCCAGCAGCCAAGATGCGACTAGCGAGTACAATGAGCAGTTCTTC,TRBV4-3,TRBD2,.,TRBJ2-1
CATAHGGGAKNIQYF,TGTGCCACCGCACATGGGGGGGGAGCCAAAAACATTCAGTACTTC,TRBV6-2/TRBV6-3,TRBD2,few,TRBJ2-4
CASSLDGAPLTYNEQFF,TGTGCCAGCAGCCTGGATGGGGCCCCCCTTACCTACAATGAGCAGTTCTTC,TRBV12-3/TRBV12-4,.,.,TRBJ2-1
CASSPGAGGLYEQYF,TGTGCCAGCAGTCCAGGGGCAGGGGGACTGTACGAGCAGTACTTC,TRBV12-3/TRBV12-4,.,few,TRBJ2-7
CASSEGLQNNEQFF,TGTGCCAGCAGTGAAGGTCTGCAGAACAATGAGCAGTTCTTC,TRBV2,.,.,TRBJ2-1
CASSKAGKGASEKLFF,TGTGCCAGCAGCAAGGCAGGGAAGGGAGCTAGTGAAAAACTGTTTTTT,TRBV21-1,.,once,TRBJ1-4
CASSQGRGNTEAFF,TGTGCCAGCAGCCAGGGTCGGGGAAACACTGAAGCTTTCTTT,TRBV4-2,.,.,TRBJ1-1
CSAKPPGQSSYEQYF,TGCAGTGCTAAACCCCCGGGACAGAGCTCCTACGAGCAGTACTTC,TRBV20-1,TRBD1,few,TRBJ2-7
CSVGSWTGRTYEQYF,TGCAGCGTTGGGAGTTGGACAGGGAGGACCTACGAGCAGTACTTC,TRBV29-1,TRBD1,.,TRBJ2-7
CASSLRLAGGPSAHNEQYF,TGTGCCAGCAGCTTACGACTAGCGGGGGGGCCGTCCGCCCACAATGAGCAGTACTTC,TRBV7-8,TRBD2,.,TRBJ2-7
CASSEVGGADQPQHF,TGTGCCAGCAGTGAAGTCGGGGGTGCCGATCAGCCCCAGCATTTT,TRBV6-1,.,few,TRBJ1-5
CASVDISPYEQYF,TGTGCCAGTGTAGACATCAGTCCCTACGAGCAGTACTTC,TRBV11-2,.,.,TRBJ2-7
CASSLWGPDYEQYF,TGTGCCAGCAGCTTATGGGGACCGGACTACGAGCAGTACTTC,TRBV7-2,.,few,TRBJ2-7
CASSRDRIGTEAFF,TGTGCCAGTAGCCGAGACAGGATAGGCACTGAAGCTTTCTTT,TRBV19,.,.,TRBJ1-1
CASSSGRSLSYNEQFF,TGTGCCAGCAGCTCCGGACGGAGTCTTTCCTACAATGAGCAGTTCTTC,TRBV7-9,.,.,TRBJ2-1
CSVEDLASRDTQYF,TGCAGCGTTGAAGATCTGGCTAGCAGAGATACGCAGTATTTT,TRBV29-1,.,.,TRBJ2-3
CATSRGPFYEQYF,TGTGCCACCAGCAGAGGCCCTTTCTACGAGCAGTACTTC,TRBV15,.,many,TRBJ2-7
CASSEAGGQWDNQPQHF,TGTGCCAGCAGTGAAGCAGGGGGACAGTGGGACAATCAGCCCCAGCATTTT,TRBV6-1,TRBD1,few,TRBJ1-5
CATSRDKRTPLTSYEQYF,TGTGCCACCAGCAGAGATAAAAGGACTCCCCTTACCTCCTACGAGCAGTACTTC,TRBV15,.,.,TRBJ2-7
CSARQSNEKLFF,TGCAGCGCAAGACAGTCTAATGAAAAACTGTTTTTT,TRBV29-1,.,.,TRBJ1-4